This is a list of T cell receptor beta chains from one sample in a study of blood T cell repertoires in COVID-19. The table came from immunoSEQ multiplex PCR; TCRdb's copy has only in-frame clones and leaves some out. The data show some 140,000 clones, over 60% seen once. The sequenced material came from peripheral blood. Source of these receptors: an elderly man with acute or convalescent COVID-19. Both conserved end residues are part of each CDR3. D genes are given only for firm matches. Clone size appears in some rows only: once, few, many, or a class for an expanded clone.

J: TRBJ1-2
D: -
length: 13
size: -
V: TRBV18
DNA: TGTGCCAGCTCACCATCTAGAGGGAATGGCTACACCTTC
CDR3: CASSPSRGNGYTF

J: TRBJ1-3
D: TRBD1
length: 15
size: -
V: TRBV7-9
DNA: TGTGCCAGCAGCTCGGGACAGGGCCCCCGGAACACCATATATTTT
CDR3: CASSSGQGPRNTIYF

J: TRBJ1-5
D: TRBD1
length: 15
size: -
V: TRBV4-3
DNA: TGCGCCAGCAGCCCCGGACAGGGCGACGGGGAGCCCCAGCATTTT
CDR3: CASSPGQGDGEPQHF

J: TRBJ2-2
D: -
length: 16
size: -
V: TRBV4-2
DNA: TGTGCCAGCAGCCAAGAAATCAGGGCGAACACCGGGGAGCTGTTTTTT
CDR3: CASSQEIRANTGELFF

J: TRBJ1-5
D: -
length: 15
size: few
V: TRBV6-1
DNA: TGTGCCAGCAGTGAAACAGTAGGGAGGGATCAGCCCCAGCATTTT
CDR3: CASSETVGRDQPQHF

J: TRBJ2-2
D: TRBD1
length: 15
size: -
V: TRBV6-2/TRBV6-3
DNA: TGTGCCAGCAGTCGACAGGGGACATTAACCGGGGAGCTGTTTTTT
CDR3: CASSRQGTLTGELFF

J: TRBJ2-3
D: -
length: 16
size: -
V: TRBV7-9
DNA: TGTGCCAGCAGCCCCCGGGCAGGGACAACCACAGATACGCAGTATTTT
CDR3: CASSPRAGTTTDTQYF

J: TRBJ1-2
D: -
length: 15
size: -
V: TRBV5-1
DNA: TGCGCCAGCAGCTTGGGACCCGGGTCAAACTATGGCTACACCTTC
CDR3: CASSLGPGSNYGYTF

J: TRBJ2-7
D: TRBD2
length: 16
size: -
V: TRBV18
DNA: TGTGCCAGCTCACTCGGCTGGTCGGGGGGGCTATACGAGCAGTACTTC
CDR3: CASSLGWSGGLYEQYF

J: TRBJ2-3
D: -
length: 12
size: -
V: TRBV9
DNA: TGTGCCAGCAGCGTCACAGAGGATACGCAGTATTTT
CDR3: CASSVTEDTQYF

J: TRBJ2-5
D: -
length: 16
size: -
V: TRBV7-9
DNA: TGTGCCAGCAGCCGCTTCAGGCCTCTTAGTCGAGAGACCCAGTACTTC
CDR3: CASSRFRPLSRETQYF

J: TRBJ1-3
D: -
length: 15
size: -
V: TRBV7-2
DNA: TGTGCCAGCAGCATAACTAAGGCGTTCGGAAACACCATATATTTT
CDR3: CASSITKAFGNTIYF

J: TRBJ1-6
D: -
length: 15
size: once
V: TRBV5-8
DNA: TGTGCCAGCAGCTATGGACAGATTTATAATTCACCCCTCCACTTT
CDR3: CASSYGQIYNSPLHF

J: TRBJ1-2
D: -
length: 13
size: once
V: TRBV6-5
DNA: TGTGCCAGCAGTTACGGGGGCTCTAATGGCTACACCTTC
CDR3: CASSYGGSNGYTF

J: TRBJ1-1
D: -
length: 14
size: -
V: TRBV27
DNA: TGTGCCAGCCGGTTTCAGGGGATAGGCACTGAAGCTTTCTTT
CDR3: CASRFQGIGTEAFF

J: TRBJ1-2
D: TRBD1
length: 14
size: many
V: TRBV2
DNA: TGTGCCAGCAGTGAACAGGGGGCGGGCTATGGCTACACCTTC
CDR3: CASSEQGAGYGYTF